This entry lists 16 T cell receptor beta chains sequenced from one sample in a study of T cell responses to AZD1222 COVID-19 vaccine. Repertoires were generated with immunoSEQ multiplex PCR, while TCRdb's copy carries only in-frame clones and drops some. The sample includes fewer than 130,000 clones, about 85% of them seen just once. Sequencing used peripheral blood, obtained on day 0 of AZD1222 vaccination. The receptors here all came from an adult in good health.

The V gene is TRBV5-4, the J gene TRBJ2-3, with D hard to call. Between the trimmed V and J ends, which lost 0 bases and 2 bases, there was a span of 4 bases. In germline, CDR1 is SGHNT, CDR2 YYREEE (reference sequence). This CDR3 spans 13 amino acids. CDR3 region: CASSLAVTDTQYF. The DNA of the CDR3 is TGTGCCAGCAGCTTGGCCGTCACAGATACGCAGTATTTT.

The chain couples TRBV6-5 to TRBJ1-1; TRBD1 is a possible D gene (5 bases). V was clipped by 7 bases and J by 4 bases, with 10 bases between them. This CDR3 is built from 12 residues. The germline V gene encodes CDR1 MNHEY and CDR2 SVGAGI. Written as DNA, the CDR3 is TGTGCCAGCAAGACAGAACCCACTGAAGCTTTCTTT. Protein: CASKTEPTEAFF.

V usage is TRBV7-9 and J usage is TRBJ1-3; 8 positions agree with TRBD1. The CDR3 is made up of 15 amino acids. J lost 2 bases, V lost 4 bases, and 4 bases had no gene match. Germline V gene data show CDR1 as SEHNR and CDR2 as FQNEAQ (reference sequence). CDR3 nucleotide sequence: TGTGCCAGCAGCTCCCAGGGGGCAGCTGGAAACACCATATATTTT. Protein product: CASSSQGAAGNTIYF.

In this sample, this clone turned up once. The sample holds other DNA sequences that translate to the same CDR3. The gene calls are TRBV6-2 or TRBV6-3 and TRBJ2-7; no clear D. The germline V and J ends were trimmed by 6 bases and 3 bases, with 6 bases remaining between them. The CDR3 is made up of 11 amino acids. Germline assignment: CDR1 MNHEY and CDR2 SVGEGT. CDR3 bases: TGTGCCAGCAGCCACAACTACGAGCAGTACTTC. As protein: CASSHNYEQYF.

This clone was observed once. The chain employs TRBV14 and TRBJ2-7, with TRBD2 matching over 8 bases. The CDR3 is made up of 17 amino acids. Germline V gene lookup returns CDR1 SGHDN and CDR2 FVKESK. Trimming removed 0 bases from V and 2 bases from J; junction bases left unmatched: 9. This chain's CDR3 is CASSQDRGLDRAYEQYF. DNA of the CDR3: TGTGCCAGCAGCCAAGATCGGGGACTAGATCGGGCCTACGAGCAGTACTTC.

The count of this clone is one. In DNA form, the CDR3 reads TGTGCCAGCAGTTTAGGGCACCTGAACACCGGGGAGCTGTTTTTT. Its translation: CASSLGHLNTGELFF. This chain connects TRBV28 to TRBJ2-2; D uncertain. This CDR3 region has 15 residues. Germline V lookup: CDR1 MDHEN, CDR2 SYDVKM. V was trimmed by 2 bases and J by 1 base, leaving 8 bases between them.

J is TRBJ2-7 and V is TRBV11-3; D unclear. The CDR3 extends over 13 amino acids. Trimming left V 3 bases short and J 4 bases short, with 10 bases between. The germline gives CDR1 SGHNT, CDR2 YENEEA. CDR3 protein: CASSLGWEYEQYF. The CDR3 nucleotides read TGTGCCAGCAGCTTGGGGTGGGAATACGAGCAGTACTTC.

CDR3 sequence (DNA): TGTGCCAGCAGCTTAGCGTCAGCTGAGCTTAGGCAGCCCCAGCATTTT. Translating it yields CASSLASAELRQPQHF. The chain employs TRBV7-2 and TRBJ1-5; D gene ambiguous. The CDR3 is 16 amino acids. Germline V gene data show CDR1 as SGHTA and CDR2 as FQGNSA. V was pared by 0 bases and J by 7 bases, with 16 bases between.

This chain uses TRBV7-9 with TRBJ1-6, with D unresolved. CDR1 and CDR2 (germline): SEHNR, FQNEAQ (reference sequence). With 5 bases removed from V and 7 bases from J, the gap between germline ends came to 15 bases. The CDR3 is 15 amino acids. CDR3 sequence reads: CASSQASRVNSPLHF. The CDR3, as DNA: TGTGCCAGCAGCCAAGCTTCAAGGGTGAATTCACCCCTCCACTTT.

The CDR3 spells CAWSVTLEAFF. The CDR3 DNA reads as TGTGCCTGGAGTGTAACCCTAGAAGCTTTCTTT. The chain links TRBV30 to TRBJ1-1; D is unclear. The CDR3 loop spans 11 amino acids. The germline CDR1 and CDR2 sequences are GTSNPN and SVGIG (reference sequence). Trimming removed 0 bases from V and 8 bases from J, with 7 bases in between.

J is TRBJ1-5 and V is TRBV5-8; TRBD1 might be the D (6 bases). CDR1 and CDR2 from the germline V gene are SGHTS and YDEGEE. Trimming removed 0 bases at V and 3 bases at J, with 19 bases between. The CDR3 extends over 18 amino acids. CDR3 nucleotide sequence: TGTGCCAGCAGCTTGGTCGACAGGAAGGAGGTAGACAATCAGCCCCAGCATTTT. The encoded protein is CASSLVDRKEVDNQPQHF.

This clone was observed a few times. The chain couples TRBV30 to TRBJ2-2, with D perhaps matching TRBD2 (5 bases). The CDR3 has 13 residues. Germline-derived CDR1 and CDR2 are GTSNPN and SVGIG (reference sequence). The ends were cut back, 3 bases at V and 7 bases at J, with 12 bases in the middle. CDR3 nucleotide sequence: TGTGCCTGGAGAAAGAGCGGTGGCGGGGAGCTGTTTTTT. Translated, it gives CAWRKSGGGELFF.

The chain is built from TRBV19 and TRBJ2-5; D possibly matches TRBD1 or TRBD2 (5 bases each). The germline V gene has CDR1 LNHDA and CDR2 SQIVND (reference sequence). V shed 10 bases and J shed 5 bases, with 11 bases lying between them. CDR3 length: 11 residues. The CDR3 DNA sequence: TGTGCCACGGGGCCCGGGGAGACCCAGTACTTC. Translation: CATGPGETQYF.

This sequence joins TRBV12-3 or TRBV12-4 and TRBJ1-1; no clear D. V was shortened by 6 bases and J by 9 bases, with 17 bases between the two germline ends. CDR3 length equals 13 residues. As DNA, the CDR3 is TGTGCCAGCAGCGACCGTAACACCGTGAAAGCTTTCTTT. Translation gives CASSDRNTVKAFF.

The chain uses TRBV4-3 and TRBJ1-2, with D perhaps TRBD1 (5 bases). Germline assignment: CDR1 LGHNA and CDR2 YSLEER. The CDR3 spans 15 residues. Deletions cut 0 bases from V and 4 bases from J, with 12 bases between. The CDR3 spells CASSQEGDGRYGYTF. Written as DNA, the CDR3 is TGCGCCAGCAGCCAAGAAGGGGACGGCCGCTATGGCTACACCTTC.

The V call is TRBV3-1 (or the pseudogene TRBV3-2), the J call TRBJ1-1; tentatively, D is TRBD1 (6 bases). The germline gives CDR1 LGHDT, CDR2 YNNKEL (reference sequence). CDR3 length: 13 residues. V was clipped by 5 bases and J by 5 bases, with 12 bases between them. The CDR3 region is CASSIQGGTEAFF. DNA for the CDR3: TGTGCCAGCAGCATACAGGGTGGTACTGAAGCTTTCTTT.